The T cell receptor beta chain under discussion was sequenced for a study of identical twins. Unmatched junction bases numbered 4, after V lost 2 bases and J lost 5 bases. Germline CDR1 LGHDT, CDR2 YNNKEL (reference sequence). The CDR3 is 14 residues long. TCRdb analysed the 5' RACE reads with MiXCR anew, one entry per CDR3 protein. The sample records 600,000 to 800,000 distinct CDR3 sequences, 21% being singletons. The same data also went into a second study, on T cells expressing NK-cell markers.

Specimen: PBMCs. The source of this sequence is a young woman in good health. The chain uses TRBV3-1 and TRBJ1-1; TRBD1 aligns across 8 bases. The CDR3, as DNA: TGTGCCAGCAGCCAAACAGGGGGGGAGACTGAAGCTTTCTTT. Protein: CASSQTGGETEAFF.